Following are 7 T cell receptor beta chains from one sample sequenced in a study of vaccination and CD4 T cells after COVID-19. Their recognized antigens are unknown. The Oncomine TCR Beta short-read assay sequenced DNA from cultured CD4+ T cells. TCRdb re-called the PCR reads through MiXCR, storing one row per CDR3 protein. The sample records 14,000 or so distinct CDR3 sequences, around 30% being singletons. Treatment specified: roughly 10-day PBMC culture with coronavirus spike peptide pools or control peptides (ViraFEST assay). The sample was CD4+ T cells from blood, cultured in vitro, taken before SARS-CoV-2 vaccination. Receptor source: a human donor who received a COVID-19 vaccine.

The chain is built from TRBV14 and TRBJ1-1; tentative D call: TRBD1 (5 bases). The CDR3 consists of 17 residues. Germline lookup yields CDR1 SGHDN and CDR2 FVKESK. V lost 1 base, J lost 1 base, and 16 bases lay in between. CDR3 nucleotide sequence: TGTGCCAGCAGCCAAGTTCCGGGGGATATTTGGAACACTGAAGCTTTCTTT. It codes for CASSQVPGDIWNTEAFF.

This clonotype has just a few counts. The rearrangement joins TRBV30 to TRBJ1-5; tentatively, D is TRBD1 (6 bases). Germline CDR1 GTSNPN, CDR2 SVGIG (reference sequence). The CDR3 spans 16 residues. The V and J ends lost 6 bases and 1 base respectively, with 19 bases between them. CDR3 sequence: CACGGRWSWSNQPQHF. The CDR3 DNA follows: TGTGCCTGCGGGGGCAGGTGGTCGTGGAGCAATCAGCCCCAGCATTTT.

This clonotype has only a few counts. J is TRBJ2-3 and V is TRBV5-1; TRBD2 is a possible D gene (5 bases). CDR3 length equals 15 residues. Germline V lookup: CDR1 SGHRS, CDR2 YFSETQ. V lost 2 bases and J lost 0, with 10 bases in between. This CDR3 is CASSFASQSTDTQYF. As DNA, the CDR3 is TGCGCCAGCAGCTTCGCTAGCCAAAGCACAGATACGCAGTATTTT.

The genes are TRBV6-5 and TRBJ1-2; TRBD1 matches at 9 bases. This CDR3 is built from 12 residues. V trimming: 2 bases; J trimming: 14 bases; junction bases outside the gene matches: 6. Looked up from germline, CDR1 is MNHEY and CDR2 is SVGAGI. This CDR3 reads CASSYPMDRGTF. Here the CDR3 DNA reads TGTGCCAGCAGTTACCCAATGGACAGGGGAACCTTC.

This clonotype turned up a few times. The chain has TRBV23-1 and TRBJ1-1; D not resolved. TRBV23-1 is an ORF, and what it does is uncertain. This CDR3 comprises 15 residues. Trimming cost V 5 bases and J 0 bases, with 13 bases left between them. The CDR3 DNA reads as TGCGCCAGCAGTGGCCCGTTGAACATGAACACTGAAGCTTTCTTT. Protein: CASSGPLNMNTEAFF.

The genes are TRBV6-2 or TRBV6-3 and TRBJ2-2; TRBD2 is a possible D gene (7 bases). The CDR3 consists of 18 residues. Between the trimmed V and J ends, which lost 3 bases and 5 bases, there was a span of 22 bases. Germline V gives CDR1 MNHEY, CDR2 SVGEGT. CDR3 region: CASSYLSSAGAGTGELFF. In DNA, the CDR3 is TGTGCCAGCAGTTATTTGAGCAGCGCGGGGGCCGGTACCGGGGAGCTGTTTTTT.

This chain connects TRBV5-8 to TRBJ1-3, with D unresolved. The CDR3 loop spans 15 amino acids. Germline V gene sequence: CDR1 SGHTS, CDR2 YDEGEE. Trimming left V 4 bases short and J 0 bases short, with 11 bases between. The CDR3 DNA reads as TGTGCCAGCAGCCTCCGACGGTACTCTGGAAACACCATATATTTT. Protein product: CASSLRRYSGNTIYF.